The clone carrying this T cell receptor beta chain appeared a few times. Its specificity is unknown. The record originates from a study of regulatory T cells in long-lasting Graves disease. On the study more broadly: Persistent Graves' disease required over 5 years of antithyroid drugs and positive TSH receptor antibodies. Study observations and caveats: Patients with persistent disease showed a bias toward TRBV28, TRBJ1-2 and TRBJ2-5. Thyroid tissue was not sampled; only peripheral blood was.

From germline, CDR1 is SGHAT and CDR2 FQNNGV. V lost 0 bases, J lost 0 bases, and 7 bases stayed unmatched. This CDR3 is 17 amino acids long. Time point reported: persistent/refractory GD, antithyroid drugs over 5 years with positive TRAb. Isolated PBMC RNA provided the starting material for the TCR library. Staff took 7.5 to 9.5 milliliters of peripheral blood and put it into EDTA tubes. Combining iRepertoire HTBI primers with Arm-PCR of CDR3 regions, the authors built TCR beta libraries. TCRdb independently ran MiXCR on the multiplex PCR reads; one entry per CDR3 protein. The sample has approximately 690,000 distinct CDR3 sequences, about 32% seen once.

V is TRBV11-2 and J is TRBJ2-7, with 8 bases matching TRBD2. The material sequenced was peripheral blood mononuclear cells (PBMCs), taken when the disease was refractory, from a patient treated with antithyroid drugs. The clonotype originates from a female donor with Graves disease. The DNA of the CDR3 is TGTGCCAGCAGCTTAGATCAACCAGCGGGAGACTCCTACGAGCAGTACTTC. Translating it yields CASSLDQPAGDSYEQYF.